This passage covers 20 T cell receptor beta chains from one sample sequenced in a study of T cells in Graves' hyperthyroidism and ophthalmopathy. Amplified TCR beta CDR3 regions derived from RNA transcripts. During a first-round RT-PCR of the TCR CDR3, the HTBI primer set was used. TCRdb used MiXCR to reprocess the multiplex PCR reads, holding one entry per CDR3 protein. This table holds hundreds of thousands of distinct CDR3 sequences, more than 45% found once. Sequenced sample: peripheral blood or thyroid tissue (not recorded which). The source is a woman between 18 and 29 years old with Graves' hyperthyroidism.

V and J are TRBV7-8 and TRBJ2-5, with D unresolved. V was cut by 5 bases and J by 6 bases, with 7 bases left in between. In germline, CDR1 is SGHVS, CDR2 FQNEAQ. The CDR3 spans 11 residues. CDR3 residues: CASSVGQTQYF. The CDR3 DNA sequence: TGTGCCAGCAGCGTCGGACAGACCCAGTACTTC.

CDR3 DNA sequence: TGCAGCTTAGTTCCAGGTCGATATGGCTACACCTTC. It yields the protein CSLVPGRYGYTF. The chain links TRBV29-1 to TRBJ1-2, with unresolved D. CDR1 and CDR2 from the germline V gene are SQVTM and ANQGSEA. Trimming removed 8 bases from V and 5 bases from J, with 15 bases in between. This CDR3 contains 12 residues.

The sample holds one count of this clonotype. The chain joins TRBV7-2 to TRBJ2-5, with D possibly matching TRBD2 (5 bases). This CDR3 has 15 residues. In germline, CDR1 is SGHTA, CDR2 FQGNSA. V was trimmed by 6 bases and J by 2 bases, leaving 16 bases between them. This CDR3 is CASSYLGRRQETQYF. For the CDR3, the DNA is TGTGCCAGCAGTTACCTTGGACGGAGGCAAGAGACCCAGTACTTC.

The chain uses TRBV29-1 and TRBJ1-2; possibly TRBD1 for D (6 bases). This CDR3 region has 14 residues. The V gene lost 1 base and the J gene lost 4 bases, with 13 bases spanning the gap. Germline CDR1 is SQVTM and CDR2 is ANQGSEA. CDR3 residues: CSVEGRQETYGYTF. The DNA of the CDR3 is TGCAGCGTTGAAGGCCGACAGGAGACCTATGGCTACACCTTC.

This clonotype was observed once. The rearrangement links TRBV14 to TRBJ1-2; tentatively, D is TRBD1 (5 bases). The V gene's germline CDR1 is SGHDN and CDR2 FVKESK. Between the trimmed V and J ends, which lost 0 bases and 1 base, there was a span of 18 bases. The CDR3 loop spans 18 amino acids. In DNA form, the CDR3 reads TGTGCCAGCAGCCAAGATCCGGGGCAAATACTCTATAACTATGGCTACACCTTC. Its translation: CASSQDPGQILYNYGYTF.

V is TRBV7-9 and J is TRBJ1-4; D not certain. The germline V and J ends were trimmed by 6 bases and 6 bases, with 14 bases remaining between them. Germline V gene lookup returns CDR1 SEHNR and CDR2 FQNEAQ (reference sequence). CDR3 length: 14 residues. The CDR3 spells CASSLYTDHEKLFF. The CDR3 coding sequence is TGTGCCAGCAGTTTGTATACAGATCATGAAAAACTGTTTTTT.

The chain recombines TRBV29-1 with TRBJ2-7; 10 bases line up with TRBD1. Germline V gene data show CDR1 as SQVTM and CDR2 as ANQGSEA. The V and J ends lost 3 bases and 7 bases, in that order; junction bases with no gene match: 3. The CDR3 has 12 residues. This chain's CDR3 is CSVDGTGEEQYF. The CDR3, as DNA: TGCAGCGTTGATGGGACAGGGGAAGAGCAGTACTTC.

The chain joins TRBV9 to TRBJ1-1, with 10 bases matching TRBD1. The germline gives CDR1 SGDLS, CDR2 YYNGEE. The CDR3 extends over 15 amino acids. Trimming cost V 4 bases and J 6 bases; bases outside gene matches: 9. The DNA for the CDR3 is TGTGCCAGCAGCCGACAGGGGGCAAATCCCCCTGAAGCTTTCTTT. The encoded protein is CASSRQGANPPEAFF.

The chain couples TRBV2 to TRBJ1-2, with a possible D match to TRBD1 (6 bases). In germline, CDR1 is SNHLY, CDR2 FYNNEI. The CDR3 has 14 amino acids. Trimming stripped 10 bases from V and 8 bases from J, with 23 bases between. The CDR3 coding sequence is TGTGCCACCTACGACGAGCGGGGGGCCGGGGGCTACACCTTC. As protein: CATYDERGAGGYTF. The full variable domain, with the rest looked up from reference TRBV2 and TRBJ1-2, is EPEVTQTPSHQVTQMGQEVILRCVPISNHLYFYWYRQILGQKVEFLVSFYNNEISEKSEIFDDQFSVERPDGSNFTLKIRSTKLEDSAMYFCATYDERGAGGYTFGSGTRLTVV.

This clonotype has ten or more counts. The J gene is TRBJ1-1, the V gene TRBV10-3, with D possibly being TRBD1 (5 bases). The length of the CDR3 is 15 residues. Germline lookup yields CDR1 ENHRY and CDR2 SYGVKD. V shed 0 bases and J shed 7 bases, with 15 bases lying between them. The DNA for the CDR3 is TGTGCCATCAGTGAGTCAAACGAGGCAGGGCTTGAAGCTTTCTTT. It specifies CAISESNEAGLEAFF.

J is TRBJ1-4 and V is TRBV5-1; TRBD1 might be the D (5 bases). The CDR3 is 14 residues long. V was pared by 4 bases and J by 8 bases, with 15 bases between. Germline assignment: CDR1 SGHRS and CDR2 YFSETQ. As DNA, the CDR3 is TGCGCCAGCAGCCGCCGGGACTTGGGAGAAAAACTGTTTTTT. This codes for CASSRRDLGEKLFF. The variable domain in full, completed from reference TRBV5-1 and TRBJ1-4, reads KAGVTQTPRYLIKTRGQQVTLSCSPISGHRSVSWYQQTPGQGLQFLFEYFSETQRNKGNFPGRFSGRQFSNSRSEMNVSTLELGDSALYLCASSRRDLGEKLFFGSGTQLSVL.

As for this clonotype: A read error is possible here, since a much larger clone lies one base away. This chain joins TRBV7-6 and TRBJ2-7; 8 bases map to TRBD2. The CDR3 sequence is 15 residues long. The germline gives CDR1 SGHVS, CDR2 FNYEAQ. V lost 5 bases, J lost 2 bases, and 8 bases stayed unmatched. CDR3 in amino acids: CASSPGRGGPYEQYF. Written as DNA, the CDR3 is TGTGCCAGCAGCCCAGGACGGGGGGGTCCCTACGAGCAGTACTTC.

The V call is TRBV6-1, the J call TRBJ2-5, with 7 bases that match TRBD1. Germline V CDR1 and CDR2: MNHNS, SASEGT. V trimming: 6 bases; J trimming: 2 bases; junction bases outside the gene matches: 12. The CDR3 loop spans 16 amino acids. The CDR3 is CASREDLGQLQETQYF. The CDR3 DNA sequence: TGTGCCAGCAGAGAGGACTTGGGACAGTTACAAGAGACCCAGTACTTC.

The J gene is TRBJ2-7, the V gene TRBV7-2; D ambiguous. The CDR3 loop spans 17 amino acids. Germline-derived CDR1 and CDR2 are SGHTA and FQGNSA. V was pared by 1 base and J by 0 bases, with 16 bases between. In DNA form, the CDR3 reads TGTGCCAGCAGCTTAGATCGCCCCGGATGGAGCTCCTACGAGCAGTACTTC. It encodes CASSLDRPGWSSYEQYF.

The CDR3 spells CSVGTGARGGYTF. DNA of the CDR3: TGCAGTGTTGGGACAGGGGCCCGGGGCGGCTACACCTTC. The chain uses TRBV20-1 and TRBJ1-2; 10 bases fit TRBD1. With V trimmed by 7 bases and J by 8 bases, 10 bases remained unmatched. The CDR3 length is 13 residues. Per germline, CDR1 DFQATT and CDR2 SNEGSKA (reference sequence).

For this clonotype: The CDR3 does not close with the conserved phenylalanine or tryptophan, likely indicating a read error. No DNA is shown, since the ends of the CDR3 on it are uncertain; the CDR3 is the one TCRdb lists. The gene calls are TRBV7-2 and TRBJ1-4. The CDR3 is 8 residues long, ends included. Germline V gene data show CDR1 as SGHTA and CDR2 as FQGNSA. CDR3 region: CASSLDAG.

The chain couples TRBV15 to TRBJ2-5, with TRBD2 matching 8 bases. The J call may be in error: the DNA end matches TRBJ2-1 better. This CDR3 is built from 15 residues. Germline CDR1 is LNHNV and CDR2 is YYDKDF (reference sequence). CDR3 protein: CATSSWREVDNEQFF. DNA for the CDR3: TGTGCCACCAGCTCGTGGCGGGAGGTGGACAATGAGCAGTTCTTC.

This clonotype was detected many times. The chain is built from TRBV25-1 and TRBJ1-1, with TRBD1 identical over 10 bases. Trimming took 2 bases from V and 3 from J; bases not matched to a gene: 9. Germline V CDR1 and CDR2: MGHDK, SYGVNS. The CDR3 has 17 residues. CDR3 loop: CASSEPDRGPWDTEAFF. CDR3 sequence (DNA): TGTGCCAGCAGTGAACCAGACAGGGGGCCTTGGGACACTGAAGCTTTCTTT.

Regarding this clonotype: The junction differs from germline at one of its ends, possibly a read error. This chain joins TRBV24-1 and TRBJ2-5; a weak D match, TRBD1 (5 bases). Germline-derived CDR1 and CDR2 are KGHDR and SFDVKD. The CDR3 totals 14 residues. The CDR3 sequence is CATRDFSTVGAQYF. The CDR3 region has the DNA TGTGCCACCCGTGATTTTTCTACGGTAGGGGCCCAGTACTTC.

The chain links TRBV20-1 to TRBJ1-2, with a possible D match to TRBD1 (5 bases). The CDR3 contains 14 residues. V lost 5 bases, J lost 8 bases, and 21 bases lay in between. Germline V CDR1 and CDR2: DFQATT, SNEGSKA (reference sequence). This chain's CDR3 is CSASQGTVARGYTF. The DNA for the CDR3 is TGCAGTGCTTCTCAAGGGACGGTTGCTCGGGGCTACACCTTC.